This TCR beta chain is drawn from a study of CD8 T cells in ankylosing spondylitis. Trimming stripped 3 bases from V and 1 base from J, with 9 bases between. This CDR3 is built from 13 residues. The germline gives CDR1 DFQATT, CDR2 SNEGSKA (reference sequence). In the case of this clonotype: Antigen specificity is unknown.

Whole-study results and caveats: Earlier authors reported some of these motif variants in reactive arthritis synovial fluid and blood. Fewer than ten highly homologous variants made up a TCR beta motif that seemed to typify ankylosing spondylitis blood.

Each CDR3 protein is one row after TCRdb ran MiXCR on the 5' RACE reads. This table has fewer than 450,000 distinct CDR3 sequences, over 15% appearing once. The receptor was derived from a male donor with ankylosing spondylitis. The sequenced material came from blood, either unsorted or a sorted T cell fraction (not recorded which). This sequence joins TRBV20-1 and TRBJ2-5; D is perhaps TRBD1 (5 bases). The CDR3 coding sequence is TGCAGTGCTAGTGTAAGGGGCCAAGAGACCCAGTACTTC. Its protein is CSASVRGQETQYF.